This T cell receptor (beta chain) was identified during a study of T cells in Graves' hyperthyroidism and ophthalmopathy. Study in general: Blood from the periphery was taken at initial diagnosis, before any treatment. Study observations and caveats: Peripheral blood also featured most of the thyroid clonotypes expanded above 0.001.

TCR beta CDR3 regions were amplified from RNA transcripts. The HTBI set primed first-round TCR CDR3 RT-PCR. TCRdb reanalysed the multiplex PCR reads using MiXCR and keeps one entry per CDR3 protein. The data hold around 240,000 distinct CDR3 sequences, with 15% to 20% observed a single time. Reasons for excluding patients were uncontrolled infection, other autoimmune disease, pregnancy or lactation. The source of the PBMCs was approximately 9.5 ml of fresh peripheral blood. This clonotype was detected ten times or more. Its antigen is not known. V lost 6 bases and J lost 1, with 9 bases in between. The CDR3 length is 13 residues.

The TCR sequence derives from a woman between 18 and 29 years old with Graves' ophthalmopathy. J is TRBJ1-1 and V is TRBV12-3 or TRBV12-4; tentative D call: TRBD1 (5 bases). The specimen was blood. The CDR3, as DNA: TGTGCCAGCAGCCCGACAGAGAACACTGAAGCTTTCTTT. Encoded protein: CASSPTENTEAFF.